Each of the 2 T cell receptor beta chains below was sequenced from the same sample in a study of technical replicates of blood from a few donors. Assay: immunoSEQ multiplex PCR; the TCRdb copy retains only in-frame clones and omits some. The sample records some 64,000 clones, 80% to 95% being singletons. The sequencing input was PBMCs. These receptors all come from a human donor in good health. Some clones in this sample may be carry-over from other donors' samples.

The genes are TRBV10-3 and TRBJ1-6; D is unresolved. Trimming removed 4 bases at V and 4 bases at J, with 8 bases between. The CDR3 is made up of 14 amino acids. Germline V gene lookup returns CDR1 ENHRY and CDR2 SYGVKD. CDR3 bases: TGTGCCATCAGTGCCACCGAGTATAATTCACCCCTCCACTTT. The encoded protein is CAISATEYNSPLHF.

The chain combines TRBV7-2 with TRBJ2-2; D gene unclear. Germline loops: CDR1 SGHTA, CDR2 FQGNSA. V shed 5 bases and J shed 1 base, with 8 bases lying between them. This CDR3 comprises 14 residues. The CDR3 DNA reads as TGTGCCAGCAGCCTCGGGTTGAACACCGGGGAGCTGTTTTTT. This encodes CASSLGLNTGELFF.